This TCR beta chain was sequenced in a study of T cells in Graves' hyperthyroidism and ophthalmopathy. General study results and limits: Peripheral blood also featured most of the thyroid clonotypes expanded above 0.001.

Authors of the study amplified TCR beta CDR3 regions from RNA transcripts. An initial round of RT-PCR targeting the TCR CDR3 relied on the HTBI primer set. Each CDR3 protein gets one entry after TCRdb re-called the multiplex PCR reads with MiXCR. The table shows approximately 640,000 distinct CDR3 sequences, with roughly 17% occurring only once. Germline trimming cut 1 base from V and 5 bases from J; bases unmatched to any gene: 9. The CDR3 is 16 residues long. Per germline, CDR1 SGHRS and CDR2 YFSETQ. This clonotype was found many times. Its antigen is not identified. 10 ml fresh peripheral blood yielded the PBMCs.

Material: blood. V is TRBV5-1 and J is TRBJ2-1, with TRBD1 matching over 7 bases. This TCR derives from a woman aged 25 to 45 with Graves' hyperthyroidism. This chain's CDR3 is CASSLFRGSTNNEQFF. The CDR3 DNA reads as TGCGCCAGCAGCTTGTTCAGGGGGTCGACAAACAATGAGCAGTTCTTC. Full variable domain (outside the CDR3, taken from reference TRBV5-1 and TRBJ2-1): KAGVTQTPRYLIKTRGQQVTLSCSPISGHRSVSWYQQTPGQGLQFLFEYFSETQRNKGNFPGRFSGRQFSNSRSEMNVSTLELGDSALYLCASSLFRGSTNNEQFFGPGTRLTVL.